These 20 T cell receptor beta chains were sequenced from one sample in a study of blood T cell repertoires in COVID-19. The assay was immunoSEQ multiplex PCR, and TCRdb's table has in-frame clones only and misses some. The sample includes roughly 400,000 clones, 80% to 90% of them seen just once. The sample comprised peripheral blood. Receptors originate from a woman aged 55-70 years with COVID-19, enrolled during active disease.

The chain uses TRBV19 and TRBJ2-2; TRBD2 is a possible D gene (7 bases). The CDR3 covers 17 residues. V lost 3 bases and J lost 6, with 20 bases in between. CDR1 is LNHDA, CDR2 SQIVND, per germline (reference sequence). In nucleotides, the CDR3 is TGTGCCAGTAGTATCCCCCTTACGCGGGGGCGCCCCGGGGAGCTGTTTTTT. This encodes CASSIPLTRGRPGELFF.

The chain links TRBV10-1 to TRBJ2-2; 8 bases fit TRBD1. Germline values: CDR1 WNHNN, CDR2 SYGVQD (reference sequence). The CDR3 has 15 residues. The V and J ends lost 1 base and 5 bases, in that order; junction bases with no gene match: 3. The CDR3 bases are TGCGCCAGCAGTGAGTACCAGGGGGCAACCGGGGAGCTGTTTTTT. Protein: CASSEYQGATGELFF.

This clone was observed once. The chain carries TRBV2 and TRBJ1-1; TRBD1 aligns across 7 bases. The CDR3 has 13 residues. The V gene's germline CDR1 is SNHLY and CDR2 FYNNEI. Trimming removed 7 bases from V and 7 bases from J; junction bases left unmatched: 9. The CDR3 DNA reads TGTGCCAGCAAAGACAGGGAGACGGGTGAAGCTTTCTTT. This sequence encodes CASKDRETGEAFF.

The genes are TRBV6-4 and TRBJ2-3; D perhaps matches TRBD2 (5 bases). The CDR3 has 16 residues. Trimming took 3 bases from V and 2 from J, leaving 15 bases between them. Per germline, CDR1 MRHNA and CDR2 SNTAGT. CDR3 loop: CASSDNHFGNTDTQYF. The CDR3 DNA is TGTGCCAGCAGTGATAATCACTTCGGGAACACAGATACGCAGTATTTT.

The V gene is TRBV7-2, the J gene TRBJ1-3; D is uncertain. This CDR3 spans 13 amino acids. The V end lost 1 base, the J end lost 5 bases, and 6 bases lay between the germline ends. Germline V gene data show CDR1 as SGHTA and CDR2 as FQGNSA. CDR3 DNA sequence: TGTGCCAGCAGCTTAGGAGGTAGAAACACCATATATTTT. Its protein product is CASSLGGRNTIYF. Together with reference TRBV7-2 and TRBJ1-3, the CDR3 gives the full variable domain: GAGVSQSPSNKVTEKGKDVELRCDPISGHTALYWYRQSLGQGLEFLIYFQGNSAPDKSGLPSDRFSAERTGGSVSTLTIQRTQQEDSAVYLCASSLGGRNTIYFGEGSWLTVV.

The chain employs TRBV28 and TRBJ2-7; D is ambiguous. The CDR3 totals 13 residues. In germline, CDR1 is MDHEN, CDR2 SYDVKM. Trimming cost V 6 bases and J 3 bases, with 12 bases left between them. The CDR3 region has the DNA TGTGCCAGCAGGGGCCTCGCTCTCTACGAGCAGTACTTC. Its protein product is CASRGLALYEQYF.

A few counts support this clone. CDR3 sequence: CAWSVGGTNNEQFF. CDR3 DNA: TGTGCCTGGAGTGTTGGGGGGACGAACAATGAGCAGTTCTTC. J is TRBJ2-1 and V is TRBV30; the D gene is possibly TRBD2 (6 bases). Trimming shortened V by 0 bases and J by 5 bases, and 11 bases separated the two germline ends. This CDR3 has 14 residues. Germline lookup yields CDR1 GTSNPN and CDR2 SVGIG (reference sequence).

The genes are TRBV7-3 and TRBJ2-5; 13 bases agree with TRBD2. With 5 bases clipped from V and 2 bases from J, the junction kept 2 bases outside the gene matches. The CDR3 totals 15 residues. Germline CDR1 is SGHTA and CDR2 is FQGTGA. The CDR3 bases are TGTGCCAGCAGCCAACTAGCGGGGGGGCAAGAGACCCAGTACTTC. As protein: CASSQLAGGQETQYF.

The chain employs TRBV11-2 and TRBJ1-2; TRBD1 matches 8 bases. V dropped 3 bases and J dropped 0; count of bases not matched to a gene: 0. CDR3 size: 14 residues. The germline V gene encodes CDR1 SGHAT and CDR2 FQNNGV. This CDR3 reads CASSLGQANYGYTF. Written as DNA, the CDR3 is TGTGCCAGCAGCTTGGGACAGGCTAACTATGGCTACACCTTC. The entire variable domain, with the rest obtained from reference TRBV11-2 and TRBJ1-2, is as follows: EAGVAQSPRYKIIEKRQSVAFWCNPISGHATLYWYQQILGQGPKLLIQFQNNGVVDDSQLPKDRFSAERLKGVDSTLKIQPAKLEDSAVYLCASSLGQANYGYTFGSGTRLTVV.

This clone was recorded only once. Here the CDR3 reads CASKRQGDRNIYTF. The CDR3 coding sequence is TGTGCCAGTAAGAGACAGGGGGATAGAAATATCTACACCTTC. The chain employs TRBV19 and TRBJ1-2, with 9 bases identical to TRBD1. Trimming took 7 bases from V and 10 from J; bases not matched to a gene: 13. The CDR3 is 14 residues long. Germline CDR1 LNHDA, CDR2 SQIVND (reference sequence).

A single count supports this clone. The CDR3 is CASLDSVNEKLFF. CDR3 coding DNA: TGTGCAAGCCTAGATAGCGTTAATGAAAAACTGTTTTTT. The chain is built from TRBV12-2 and TRBJ1-4. TRBV12-2 is flagged as a pseudogene. CDR3 size: 13 residues.

The chain carries TRBV27 and TRBJ1-6; 10 nucleotides agree with TRBD1. Germline CDR1 MNHEY, CDR2 SMNVEV (reference sequence). This CDR3 spans 16 amino acids. Losses at the gene ends were 5 bases for V and 8 bases for J; bases not matched to a gene: 9. CDR3 residues: CASSPSGTGAHSPLHF. The CDR3 DNA reads TGTGCCAGCAGTCCATCCGGGACAGGGGCCCATTCACCCCTCCACTTT.

V usage is TRBV19 and J usage is TRBJ1-1; D not certain. The CDR3 runs 14 residues. Germline CDR1 and CDR2: LNHDA and SQIVND (reference sequence). Deletions cut 3 bases from V and 3 bases from J, with 11 bases between. CDR3 coding DNA: TGTGCCAGTAGTATTCAGGCGAGGGACACTGAAGCTTTCTTT. Its protein is CASSIQARDTEAFF.

The rearrangement joins TRBV5-8 to TRBJ1-5, with D unclear. Germline V gene sequence: CDR1 SGHTS, CDR2 YDEGEE. CDR3 length: 14 residues. V lost 0 bases and J 0 bases, leaving 4 bases between the germline ends. This chain's CDR3 is CASSLDISNQPQHF. The CDR3 DNA sequence: TGTGCCAGCAGCTTGGATATTAGCAATCAGCCCCAGCATTTT.

The chain combines TRBV18 with TRBJ2-7; D is possibly TRBD1 (5 bases). Trimming shortened V by 2 bases and J by 1 base, and 9 bases separated the two germline ends. The CDR3 loop spans 14 amino acids. Germline CDR1 reads KGHSH; CDR2 reads LQKENI. The CDR3 is CASSPARQSYEQYF. The CDR3 coding sequence is TGTGCCAGCTCACCAGCTCGACAGTCCTACGAGCAGTACTTC. Filled out from reference TRBV18 and TRBJ2-7, the complete variable domain reads NAGVMQNPRHLVRRRGQEARLRCSPMKGHSHVYWYRQLPEEGLKFMVYLQKENIIDESGMPKERFSAEFPKEGPSILRIQQVVRGDSAAYFCASSPARQSYEQYFGPGTRLTVT.

The chain is built from TRBV7-6 and TRBJ2-7; weak D call: TRBD2 (5 bases). Deletions cut 1 base from V and 4 bases from J, with 14 bases between. This CDR3 comprises 15 residues. From germline, CDR1 is SGHVS and CDR2 FNYEAQ. The CDR3 nucleotides are TGTGCCAGCAGCTTAGGAGCGGCTCTCTCTTACGAGCAGTACTTC. Amino acids: CASSLGAALSYEQYF.

This chain connects TRBV2 to TRBJ1-1, with D perhaps matching TRBD1 (6 bases). V lost 9 bases and J lost 1, with 12 bases in between. Looked up from germline, CDR1 is SNHLY and CDR2 is FYNNEI. The CDR3 runs to 13 residues. CDR3 amino acids: CARAEGGNTEAFF. For the CDR3, the DNA is TGTGCCAGGGCGGAAGGGGGGAACACTGAAGCTTTCTTT.

The rearrangement links TRBV5-1 to TRBJ1-5; perhaps TRBD1 as D (6 bases). The CDR3 is 16 amino acids. Per the germline V gene, CDR1 is SGHRS and CDR2 is YFSETQ. Trimming removed 0 bases at V and 2 bases at J, with 12 bases between. In DNA form, the CDR3 reads TGCGCCAGCAGCTTGGAACCAGGGGCGCGCAATCAGCCCCAGCATTTT. Its protein product is CASSLEPGARNQPQHF.

J is TRBJ1-1 and V is TRBV19; D gene ambiguous. The V end was cut by 3 bases, the J end by 5 bases, with 19 bases between. The CDR3 runs to 16 residues. Looked up from germline, CDR1 is LNHDA and CDR2 is SQIVND (reference sequence). The CDR3 loop reads CASSIPSTGRWTEAFF. CDR3 in DNA: TGTGCCAGTAGTATCCCTTCGACGGGAAGGTGGACTGAAGCTTTCTTT.

V gene TRBV5-6 combines with J gene TRBJ2-1; TRBD2 matches 9 bases. V lost 0 bases and J lost 6; bases outside the gene matches: 7. CDR3 length equals 16 residues. Germline V gene lookup returns CDR1 SGHDT and CDR2 YYEEEE. CDR3 protein: CASSLENLAGPNEQFF. The CDR3 DNA sequence: TGTGCCAGCAGCTTGGAAAATCTAGCGGGGCCCAATGAGCAGTTCTTC.